This entry describes one TCR beta chain. Its antigen is undetermined. This record comes from a study of cytomegalovirus exposure and HLA in healthy donors. Study-wide background: The early release's HLA-typed donors yielded 65 million to 85 million unique TCRs.

PCR amplification relied on 60 Vbeta primers (plus 13 Jbeta primers). Assay: immunoSEQ multiplex PCR; the TCRdb copy retains only in-frame clones and omits some. The table records under 200,000 clones, roughly 85% of them present only once. Findings and limits, study-wide: 87-base-pair reads could not separate some V segments, including TRBV6-2 and TRBV6-3. Several of the most significant clusters were apparently associated with common viral pathogens in a later analysis. In vitro data verified a few CMV-associated chains as specific for CMV antigens.

Germline CDR1 is SNHLY and CDR2 is FYNNEI. With 7 bases removed from V and 4 bases from J, the gap between germline ends came to 22 bases. The CDR3 spans 16 residues. The specimen sequenced was PBMCs. J is TRBJ2-5 and V is TRBV2; a weak D match, TRBD2 (6 bases). The clonotype comes from a man aged 25 to 40 in good health and CMV-seropositive. CDR3 DNA: TGTGCCAGCATGACACCGGGACTCAAAGCACGAGAGACCCAGTACTTC. Protein sequence: CASMTPGLKARETQYF.